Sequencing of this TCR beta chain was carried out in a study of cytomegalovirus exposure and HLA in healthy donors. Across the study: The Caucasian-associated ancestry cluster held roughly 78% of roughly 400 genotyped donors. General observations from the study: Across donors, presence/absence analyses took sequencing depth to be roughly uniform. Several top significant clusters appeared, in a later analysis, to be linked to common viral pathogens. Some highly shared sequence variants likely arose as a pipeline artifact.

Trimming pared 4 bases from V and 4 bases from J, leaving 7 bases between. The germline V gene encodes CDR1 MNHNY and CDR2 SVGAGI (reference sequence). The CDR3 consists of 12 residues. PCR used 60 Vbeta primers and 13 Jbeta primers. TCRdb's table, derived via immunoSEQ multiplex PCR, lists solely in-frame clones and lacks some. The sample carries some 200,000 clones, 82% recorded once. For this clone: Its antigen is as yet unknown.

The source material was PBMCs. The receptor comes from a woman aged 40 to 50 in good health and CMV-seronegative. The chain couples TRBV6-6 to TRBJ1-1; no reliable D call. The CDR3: CASSWRGTEAFF. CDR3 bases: TGTGCCAGCAGTTGGCGGGGCACTGAAGCTTTCTTT.